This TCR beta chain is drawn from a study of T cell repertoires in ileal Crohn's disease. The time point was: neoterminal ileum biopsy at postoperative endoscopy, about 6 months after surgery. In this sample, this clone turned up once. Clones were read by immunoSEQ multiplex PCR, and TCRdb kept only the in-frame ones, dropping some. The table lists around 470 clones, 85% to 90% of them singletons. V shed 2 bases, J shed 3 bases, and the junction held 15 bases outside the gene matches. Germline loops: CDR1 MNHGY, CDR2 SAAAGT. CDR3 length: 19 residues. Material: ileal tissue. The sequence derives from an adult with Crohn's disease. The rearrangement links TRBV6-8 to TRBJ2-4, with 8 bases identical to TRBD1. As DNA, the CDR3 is TGTGCCAGCAGTTACCCACCGGGACAGGACCCATTGGGCAAAAACATTCAGTACTTC. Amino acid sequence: CASSYPPGQDPLGKNIQYF.